The 23 T cell receptor beta chains listed next were all sequenced from one sample in a study of cytotoxic CD8 clonotypes in ibrutinib-treated CLL. Using immunoSEQ multiplex PCR, the repertoire was profiled, and TCRdb retains in-frame clones only, with some absent. Of around 40,000 clones listed, 55% to 75% are singletons. Source: PBMCs, taken at disease progression, from a patient treated with ibrutinib. These receptors were collected from a human donor with chronic lymphocytic leukemia.

The CDR3 DNA reads as TGTGCCAGCAGCGCCAGACGGGGGGGGCTAGGTACGCAGTATTTT. It translates to CASSARRGGLGTQYF. The chain links TRBV11-2 to TRBJ2-3; 8 positions match TRBD2. The CDR3 contains 15 residues. Germline trimming cut 5 bases from V and 8 bases from J; bases unmatched to any gene: 12. Germline CDR1 SGHAT, CDR2 FQNNGV.

J is TRBJ1-4 and V is TRBV25-1; the D gene is possibly TRBD1 (6 bases). V was trimmed by 4 bases and J by 7 bases, leaving 13 bases between them. Germline assignment: CDR1 MGHDK and CDR2 SYGVNS. The CDR3 has 14 amino acids. The CDR3 loop reads CASSVPGVGEKLFF. CDR3 nucleotides: TGTGCCAGCAGTGTGCCAGGGGTGGGTGAAAAACTGTTTTTT.

Only a few counts were recorded for this clone. The rearrangement uses TRBV14 and TRBJ2-1; D tentatively fits TRBD1 or TRBD2 (6 bases each). Germline assignment: CDR1 SGHDN and CDR2 FVKESK. The CDR3 has 16 amino acids. V was shortened by 4 bases and J by 9 bases, with 22 bases between the two germline ends. CDR3 sequence (DNA): TGTGCCAGCAGCCGATTCTTCGGGACTCCAGGGGCTGAGCAGTTCTTC. This sequence encodes CASSRFFGTPGAEQFF.

The V call is TRBV11-1, the J call TRBJ1-5, with D possibly matching TRBD1 (5 bases). CDR1 SGHAT and CDR2 FQDESV come from the germline V gene (reference sequence). The CDR3 consists of 13 residues. V lost 5 bases to trimming and J lost 5 bases, with 10 bases between them. CDR3 in DNA: TGTGCCAGCAGCCGACAGTTGGATCAGCCCCAGCATTTT. Residues: CASSRQLDQPQHF. Combining the CDR3 with reference TRBV11-1 and TRBJ1-5 gives the whole variable domain EAEVAQSPRYKITEKSQAVAFWCDPISGHATLYWYRQILGQGPELLVQFQDESVVDDSQLPKDRFSAERLKGVDSTLKIQPAELGDSAMYLCASSRQLDQPQHFGDGTRLSIL.

This clone was counted between two and nine times. This rearrangement joins TRBV5-1 to TRBJ2-2; TRBD1 agrees at 10 bases. Germline V gives CDR1 SGHRS, CDR2 YFSETQ. The CDR3 consists of 17 residues. The V segment lost 0 bases and the J segment 6 bases; nucleotides outside the gene matches: 8. The CDR3 region has the DNA TGCGCCAGCAGCTTGGTCTCTCGAGGACAGGGGGCCGGGGAGCTGTTTTTT. It yields the protein CASSLVSRGQGAGELFF.

The chain joins TRBV6-5 to TRBJ2-1, with 11 positions matching TRBD2. V was clipped by 4 bases and J by 3 bases; unmatched bases: 5. The CDR3 covers 16 residues. Germline-derived CDR1 and CDR2 are MNHEY and SVGAGI. The CDR3 DNA reads TGTGCCAGCAGTTCACGTACTAGCGGGGGCTACAATGAGCAGTTCTTC. Its protein product is CASSSRTSGGYNEQFF.

The chain has TRBV6-5 and TRBJ2-3, with D possibly being TRBD1 (5 bases). The CDR3 is 14 residues long. V dropped 2 bases and J dropped 3 bases, with 9 bases sitting between them. Germline CDR1 is MNHEY and CDR2 is SVGAGI. In nucleotides, the CDR3 is TGTGCCAGCAGTTACCAGGGATCGACAGATACGCAGTATTTT. Translation gives CASSYQGSTDTQYF.

This clone was seen just once. The rearrangement links TRBV7-9 to TRBJ2-1, with D possibly matching TRBD2 (6 bases). Germline lookup yields CDR1 SEHNR and CDR2 FQNEAQ (reference sequence). This CDR3 comprises 12 residues. V dropped 4 bases and J dropped 9 bases, with 10 bases sitting between them. In DNA, the CDR3 is TGTGCCAGCAGCTCGACCGGGGGTGAGCAGTTCTTC. This codes for CASSSTGGEQFF.

This chain uses TRBV6-5 with TRBJ2-1; 9 nucleotides align to TRBD2. Germline loops: CDR1 MNHEY, CDR2 SVGAGI. The CDR3 contains 16 residues. V dropped 2 bases and J dropped 2; count of bases not matched to a gene: 4. Here the CDR3 reads CASSYRGRAPYNEQFF. The CDR3, as DNA: TGTGCCAGCAGTTACCGCGGGAGGGCCCCCTACAATGAGCAGTTCTTC.

This sequence joins TRBV11-2 and TRBJ1-2; a possible D gene is TRBD1 (6 bases). The CDR3 runs to 13 residues. V was trimmed by 5 bases and J by 8 bases, leaving 15 bases between them. Germline values: CDR1 SGHAT, CDR2 FQNNGV. The CDR3 region has the DNA TGTGCCAGCAGCGCTAACAGGGACGCGGGCTACACCTTC. Translated: CASSANRDAGYTF.

This chain uses TRBV11-2 with TRBJ1-2, with TRBD1 identical over 8 bases. The CDR3 is 13 residues long. J lost 4 bases, V lost 6 bases, and 4 bases had no gene match. Germline V gene data show CDR1 as SGHAT and CDR2 as FQNNGV. The CDR3 DNA reads as TGTGCCAGCAGTTATGACAGGGGCTATGGCTACACCTTC. Amino acids: CASSYDRGYGYTF.

The gene calls are TRBV6-1 and TRBJ2-6; possibly TRBD2 for D (6 bases). CDR1 and CDR2 from the germline V gene are MNHNS and SASEGT. The CDR3 length is 16 residues. Trimming removed 1 base from V and 4 bases from J, with 11 bases in between. Here the CDR3 reads CASSEEEGAGANVLTF. CDR3 DNA sequence: TGTGCCAGCAGTGAAGAGGAGGGAGCAGGGGCCAACGTCCTGACTTTC.

This clone was counted between two and nine times. The J gene is TRBJ2-1, the V gene TRBV4-1; no firm D call. Trimming stripped 6 bases from V and 2 bases from J, with 17 bases between. CDR3 length: 16 residues. Per germline, CDR1 MGHRA and CDR2 YSYEKL. The CDR3 sequence is CASRGITGTTYNEQFF. The DNA of the CDR3 is TGCGCCAGCAGGGGCATTACTGGAACGACCTACAATGAGCAGTTCTTC.

CDR3 DNA: TGTGCCTGGAGTCCAGCTGATACGCAGTATTTT. It yields the protein CAWSPADTQYF. The chain uses TRBV30 and TRBJ2-3; D not resolved. The CDR3 is made up of 11 amino acids. The V end was cut by 2 bases, the J end by 6 bases, with 6 bases between. Germline V CDR1 and CDR2: GTSNPN, SVGIG (reference sequence).

The gene calls are TRBV4-2 and TRBJ1-3; 7 bases agree with TRBD1. Germline V lookup: CDR1 LGHNA, CDR2 YNFKEQ. V was clipped by 0 bases and J by 8 bases; unmatched bases: 16. This CDR3 comprises 18 residues. The CDR3 spells CASSQDIGRGTVLYTIYF. The CDR3, as DNA: TGTGCCAGCAGCCAAGATATCGGGAGGGGGACAGTTCTATACACCATATATTTT.

The V call is TRBV7-2, the J call TRBJ2-2; D not resolved. The CDR3 is 12 residues long. The germline CDR1 and CDR2 sequences are SGHTA and FQGNSA. The ends were cut back, 4 bases at V and 6 bases at J, with 6 bases in the middle. The CDR3 spells CASSSPPGELFF. The CDR3 DNA is TGTGCCAGCAGCTCCCCCCCCGGGGAGCTGTTTTTT.

The table lists this clone with a few counts. The CDR3 region has the DNA TGTGCCAGCAGCTTAGCGAACACCTACGAGCAGTACTTC. The encoded protein is CASSLANTYEQYF. The V gene is TRBV7-9, the J gene TRBJ2-7; D unclear. The ends were cut back, 0 bases at V and 2 bases at J, with 5 bases in the middle. This CDR3 is built from 13 residues. CDR1 and CDR2 from the germline V gene are SEHNR and FQNEAQ (reference sequence). Combining the CDR3 with reference TRBV7-9 and TRBJ2-7 gives the whole variable domain DTGVSQNPRHKITKRGQNVTFRCDPISEHNRLYWYRQTLGQGPEFLTYFQNEAQLEKSRLLSDRFSAERPKGSFSTLEIQRTEQGDSAMYLCASSLANTYEQYFGPGTRLTVT.

This clone was detected only a few times. The chain links TRBV6-1 to TRBJ2-7, with D uncertain. This CDR3 is built from 15 residues. The germline V and J ends were trimmed by 6 bases and 4 bases, with 19 bases remaining between them. Germline-derived CDR1 and CDR2 are MNHNS and SASEGT. The CDR3 coding sequence is TGTGCCAGCAGCCGCGACCCGTTAGGTTGGTACGAGCAGTACTTC. Amino acids: CASSRDPLGWYEQYF.

The V call is TRBV10-3, the J call TRBJ1-1; 8 bases are a match to TRBD1. Germline CDR1 ENHRY, CDR2 SYGVKD. The length of the CDR3 is 14 residues. J lost 4 bases, V lost 0 bases, and 1 base had no gene match. In nucleotides, the CDR3 is TGTGCCATCAGTGAGTCAACAGGGGGCACTGAAGCTTTCTTT. Translation gives CAISESTGGTEAFF.

In the case of this clone: A much larger clone lies a single base off, so this may be a read error. V is TRBV5-6 and J is TRBJ1-2; 8 bases align to TRBD1. J gave up 1 base and V 2 bases, and 1 base lay outside the gene matches. This CDR3 is 14 amino acids long. The germline gives CDR1 SGHDT, CDR2 YYEEEE. DNA of the CDR3: TGTGCCAGCAGCTTAGACAGGGGTAACTATGGCTACACCTTC. Protein: CASSLDRGNYGYTF.

The chain couples TRBV19 to TRBJ1-5, with D uncertain. Trimming cost V 4 bases and J 2 bases, with 0 bases left between them. This CDR3 comprises 11 residues. Per the germline V gene, CDR1 is LNHDA and CDR2 is SQIVND (reference sequence). The CDR3 DNA reads as TGTGCCAGTAGTAGCAATCAGCCCCAGCATTTT. Its translation is CASSSNQPQHF.

The CDR3 nucleotides are TGTGCCAGCAGTGAAAGGCAGGCGGAAGAGACCCAGTACTTC. Translation gives CASSERQAEETQYF. The chain employs TRBV6-4 and TRBJ2-5; D unclear. The germline V gene encodes CDR1 MRHNA and CDR2 SNTAGT. The CDR3 totals 14 residues. Trimming removed 3 bases from V and 3 bases from J, with 11 bases in between.

This chain joins TRBV28 and TRBJ2-2; D is unclear. Germline values: CDR1 MDHEN, CDR2 SYDVKM. The CDR3 is 14 residues long. The V gene lost 6 bases and the J gene lost 2 bases, with 10 bases spanning the gap. This CDR3 is CASSTWANTGELFF. DNA of the CDR3: TGTGCCAGCAGCACATGGGCCAACACCGGGGAGCTGTTTTTT.